The 2 T cell receptor beta chains listed next were all sequenced from one sample in a study of Graves' ophthalmopathy and Graves' hyperthyroidism. TCR beta CDR3 amplification used RNA transcripts. HTBI-primed first-round RT-PCR preceded second-round multiplex PCR. TCRdb processed the multiplex PCR reads anew with MiXCR; each CDR3 protein has one entry. The sample includes roughly 400,000 distinct CDR3 sequences, around 18% of them seen just once. The specimen sequenced was peripheral blood. Every receptor here comes from a woman aged 18-29 years with Graves' ophthalmopathy.

This clonotype was seen ten or more times. The V and J genes are TRBV7-2 and TRBJ2-5; 7 bases align to TRBD2. V gave up 5 bases and J gave up 1 base; unmatched junction bases: 10. The CDR3 runs 16 residues. Germline lookup yields CDR1 SGHTA and CDR2 FQGNSA. CDR3 residues: CASSLSSGIGQETQYF. In DNA, the CDR3 is TGTGCCAGCAGCCTTTCAAGCGGGATAGGCCAAGAGACCCAGTACTTC.

This clonotype was seen ten or more times. The chain uses TRBV20-1 and TRBJ2-2; D is possibly TRBD2 (6 bases). The CDR3 loop spans 15 amino acids. Trimming removed 3 bases at V and 0 bases at J, with 11 bases between. CDR1 DFQATT and CDR2 SNEGSKA come from the germline V gene (reference sequence). Here the CDR3 reads CSARSGSANTGELFF. Here the CDR3 DNA reads TGCAGTGCTAGGTCCGGGAGCGCGAACACCGGGGAGCTGTTTTTT.